This T cell receptor beta chain was recovered during a study of T-cell reconstitution after alpha-beta-depleted transplantation in children. The CDR3 consists of 14 residues. V was shortened by 7 bases and J by 3 bases, with 15 bases between the two germline ends. TCRbeta library preparation incorporated unique molecular identifiers. TCRdb called the PCR reads again in MiXCR, with one record for every CDR3 protein. The sample has around 600,000 distinct CDR3 sequences, roughly 17% seen once. In its sample, this clonotype was seen many times. The chain has TRBV12-3 or TRBV12-4 and TRBJ1-1; D may be TRBD1 (6 bases). The sequence was obtained from a human donor who donated a stem cell graft to a child with acute myeloid leukemia. The specimen was PBMCs from the stem cell graft donor, collected from the stem cell graft. The CDR3 nucleotides read TGTGCCAGCACCCTGTCAGGGGCTGACACTGAAGCTTTCTTT. Residues: CASTLSGADTEAFF.